The clone carrying this TCR beta chain was recorded a few times. TCRdb re-called the RT-PCR reads with MiXCR, one entry per CDR3 protein. The sample contains about 700,000 distinct CDR3 sequences, 14% of which appear only once. The V gene lost 4 bases and the J gene lost 2 bases, with 15 bases spanning the gap. CDR1 and CDR2 from the germline V gene are MNHEY and SVGEGT. The CDR3 extends over 16 amino acids. The sequence came from a female donor in good health, serving as a healthy control. The specimen was memory CD4+ T cells from blood. The chain couples TRBV6-2 or TRBV6-3 to TRBJ2-1, with D uncertain. Written as DNA, the CDR3 is TGTGCCAGCAGTTTCCTCCCGGCGGCTACCTACAATGAGCAGTTCTTC. This codes for CASSFLPAATYNEQFF.